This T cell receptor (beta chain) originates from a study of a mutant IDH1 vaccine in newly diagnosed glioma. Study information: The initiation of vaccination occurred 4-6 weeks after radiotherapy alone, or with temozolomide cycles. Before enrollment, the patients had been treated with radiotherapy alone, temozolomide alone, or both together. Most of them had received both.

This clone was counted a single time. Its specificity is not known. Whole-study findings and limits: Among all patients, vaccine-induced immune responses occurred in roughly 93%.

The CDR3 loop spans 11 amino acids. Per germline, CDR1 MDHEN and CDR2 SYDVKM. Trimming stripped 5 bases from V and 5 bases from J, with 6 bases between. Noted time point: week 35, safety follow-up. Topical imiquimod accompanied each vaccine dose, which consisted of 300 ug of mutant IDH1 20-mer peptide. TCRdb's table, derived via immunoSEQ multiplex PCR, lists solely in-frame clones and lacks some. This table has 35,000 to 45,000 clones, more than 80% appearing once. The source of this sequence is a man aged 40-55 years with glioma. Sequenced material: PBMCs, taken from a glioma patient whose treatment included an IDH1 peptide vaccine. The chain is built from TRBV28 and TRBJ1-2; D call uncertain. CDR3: CASSAVYGYTF. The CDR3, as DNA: TGTGCCAGCAGTGCAGTTTATGGCTACACCTTC.